This T cell receptor beta chain was obtained from a study of control samples from healthy donors and cancer patients. Some clones are missing from TCRdb's copy, which holds only in-frame ones; the method was immunoSEQ multiplex PCR. The sample yields 200,000 or so clones, about 90% seen once. The germline CDR1 and CDR2 sequences are LGHNA and YNFKEQ. With 1 base clipped from V and 6 bases from J, the junction kept 4 bases outside the gene matches. The CDR3 totals 16 residues. This clone was seen only once. This chain joins TRBV4-2 and TRBJ2-2, with 11 positions matching TRBD2. This TCR came from a young man in good health. The sample was blood. CDR3 nucleotide sequence: TGTGCCAGCAGCCAAGTTCCTAGCGGGGGGCCCGGGGAGCTGTTTTTT. Translating gives CASSQVPSGGPGELFF.